This T cell receptor (beta chain) was identified during a study of early T cells in non-severe SARS-CoV-2 infection. TCRdb reanalysed the 5' RACE reads using MiXCR and keeps one entry per CDR3 protein. The table lists around 64,000 distinct CDR3 sequences, approximately 10% of them singletons. Looked up from germline, CDR1 is SEHNR and CDR2 is FQNEAQ (reference sequence). V dropped 3 bases and J dropped 12 bases, with 27 bases sitting between them. The CDR3 is 17 amino acids. The chain recombines TRBV7-9 with TRBJ2-1; D may be TRBD1 (5 bases). The source of this sequence is an adult who was a healthcare worker with PCR-confirmed SARS-CoV-2 infection or an uninfected control (not recorded which). Sequencing was performed on whole blood, taken at baseline. The CDR3 DNA follows: TGTGCCAGCAGCTTTAAGATCCCTGGCTCTTCCCAGGGTGTGCAGTTCTTC. Residues: CASSFKIPGSSQGVQFF.